Sequencing of this T cell receptor (beta chain) was carried out in a study of human T cells and chemical hapten exposure. About the research overall: The patients, most of them female, presented with alopecia areata, totalis or universalis. Minor volume differences among pooled libraries chiefly drove per-sample TCR yield variation.

In germline, CDR1 is DFQATT, CDR2 SNEGSKA (reference sequence). The V end lost 3 bases, the J end lost 6 bases, and 11 bases lay between the germline ends. CDR3 length: 13 amino acids. The sample's time point: patch test 2, 6 weeks after DPC sensitization. Treatment of the sample: therapeutic diphenylcyclopropenone sensitization with weekly scalp DPC. Every donor had alopecia and was 18 to 70 years old; all were suitable for DPC. TCRdb processed the RACE reads anew with MiXCR; each CDR3 protein has one entry. The profile shows 350,000 to 400,000 distinct CDR3 sequences, about 6% of them singletons. V and J are TRBV20-1 and TRBJ2-2; D uncertain. Sequences were derived from whole blood, sampled in connection with sensitization to the hapten diphenylcyclopropenone (DPC). The receptor was isolated from a young woman with alopecia areata. Some clones in this sample may be carry-over from other donors' samples. Here the CDR3 reads CSASLRVAGELFF. The CDR3 DNA is TGCAGTGCTAGTCTCCGGGTGGCCGGGGAGCTGTTTTTT.